The clone carrying this T cell receptor (beta chain) was found a few times. Its antigen is not known. The sample is drawn from a study of T-cell memory formation after mild COVID-19. Overall study: Clustering of TCRs was largely donor specific. Findings of the study overall: Clones that shrank (day 15 to 85) were balanced CD4/CD8, whereas later expanders leaned CD4+. Clones which contracted sat mainly in CM and EM if CD4+, and in EMRA if CD8+. Certain responding clones were present in pre-infection memory, suggesting participation of cross-reactive memory.

TCRdb reanalysed the 5' RACE reads using MiXCR and keeps one entry per CDR3 protein. The top ten clones hold about 8.1% of a sample with over 500,000 distinct CDR3 sequences, about 18% of them seen once. The CDR3 covers 14 residues. Germline loops: CDR1 MNHEY, CDR2 SMNVEV (reference sequence). Trimming removed 4 bases from V and 7 bases from J; junction bases left unmatched: 4. The sequencing input was PBMCs or a T cell subset sorted from them (not recorded which). The chain joins TRBV27 to TRBJ1-6; 7 nucleotides agree with TRBD1. The clonotype comes from an adult woman who had mild COVID-19 (a few samples of this study predate the infection). Cell type and time point are not known. DNA for the CDR3: TGTGCCAGCAGTTCGTTGGACAGGAATTCACCCCTCCACTTT. Protein: CASSSLDRNSPLHF.